The rows below give T cell receptor beta chains drawn from one sample of a study of blood T cells in healthy people across ages. One entry per CDR3 protein results from TCRdb running MiXCR on the 5' RACE reads. Of around 1,500,000 distinct CDR3 sequences in the sample, approximately 28% are singletons; the top ten hold 7.7%. The sample comprised blood. These receptors were collected from a woman aged 25 to 39 in good health. Each CDR3 is given with its conserved first and last residue. The order of the fields is J gene, V gene, D gene, clone size, CDR3 length, CDR3 DNA, CDR3 protein. The D gene is left open where the match is weak. Clone size, where shown, is once, few, many, or a class for clones that have expanded.

TRBJ2-7,TRBV5-1,TRBD1,many,15,TGCGCCAGCAGCTTCGACAGGGCTCTACCCTACGAGCAGTACTTC,CASSFDRALPYEQYF
TRBJ2-1,TRBV19,NA,many,15,TGTGCCAGTAGTACCCCGAAAGGCTCCTACAATGAGCAGTTCTTC,CASSTPKGSYNEQFF
TRBJ2-1,TRBV20-1,TRBD2,NA,16,TGCAGTGCTGAGGGTGGACTAGCGGACAAATACAATGAGCAGTTCTTC,CSAEGGLADKYNEQFF
TRBJ1-1,TRBV5-1,NA,NA,13,TGCGCCAGCGGGGGGAGCACGAACACTGAAGCTTTCTTT,CASGGSTNTEAFF
TRBJ1-2,TRBV12-3/TRBV12-4,NA,few,11,TGTGCCAGTGCTTACTACGACGGCTACACCTTC,CASAYYDGYTF
TRBJ2-7,TRBV4-1,NA,NA,13,TGCGCCAGCAGCCAAGTTGGGGCGAAAGAGCAGTACTTC,CASSQVGAKEQYF
TRBJ1-2,TRBV28,NA,NA,16,TGTGCCAGCAGTTTACTGACAGGCGTGGAGGGCTATGGCTACACCTTC,CASSLLTGVEGYGYTF
TRBJ1-2,TRBV6-6,TRBD1,NA,14,TGTGCCAGCAGTTACTCGGGACAGGGGGATGGCTACACCTTC,CASSYSGQGDGYTF
TRBJ1-1,TRBV30,NA,NA,14,TGTGCCTGGAGCGACGTTGTGGGTAGCACTGAAGCTTTCTTT,CAWSDVVGSTEAFF
TRBJ2-5,TRBV15,NA,few,13,TGTGCCACCAGTAAGCCAGTAAAAGAGACCCAGTACTTC,CATSKPVKETQYF
TRBJ2-7,TRBV6-2/TRBV6-3,NA,NA,15,TGTGCCAGCAGTCGGCAGGGGAGGGAGATCTACGAGCAGTACTTC,CASSRQGREIYEQYF
TRBJ1-2,TRBV29-1,NA,many,10,TGCAGCACCATAGGCGCTAGCTACACCTTC,CSTIGASYTF
TRBJ2-7,TRBV29-1,NA,many,10,TGCAGCGTTGCTCCCTACGAGCAGTACTTC,CSVAPYEQYF
TRBJ2-6,TRBV20-1,TRBD1,few,15,TGCAGTGCTAAGGACAGGGGGGCTGGGGCCAACGTCCTGACTTTC,CSAKDRGAGANVLTF
TRBJ1-2,TRBV3-1,NA,few,15,TGTGCCAGCAGCAACCAACAGGGTTGGACCCTTGGCTACACCTTC,CASSNQQGWTLGYTF
TRBJ2-7,TRBV12-3/TRBV12-4,NA,NA,15,TGTGCCAGCAGTTTACGGCAGGGTCCACCCTACGAGCAGTACTTC,CASSLRQGPPYEQYF
TRBJ1-4,TRBV10-3,TRBD1,few,14,TGTGCCACCCGACAGGGAAGGGCAGATGAAAAACTGTTTTTT,CATRQGRADEKLFF
TRBJ2-5,TRBV7-2,NA,many,13,TGTGCCAGCAGCTTAGTTGGGTTAGAGACCCAGTACTTC,CASSLVGLETQYF
TRBJ2-7,TRBV18,TRBD1,many,14,TGTGCCAGCTCACCACGGGACAGGGGTCACGAGCAGTACTTC,CASSPRDRGHEQYF
TRBJ2-4,TRBV4-1,TRBD1,many,16,TGCGCCAGCAGTCTCTTTCTTGACAGGGGGAAGAACATTCAGTACTTC,CASSLFLDRGKNIQYF
TRBJ1-4,TRBV12-3/TRBV12-4,NA,NA,13,TGTGCCAGCTGCGGAAAGAGTGGAGAAAAACTGTTTTTT,CASCGKSGEKLFF
TRBJ2-7,TRBV10-3,NA,few,13,TGTGCCGTCAGTAACCGGACGATCTACGAGCAGTACTTC,CAVSNRTIYEQYF
TRBJ2-1,TRBV14,NA,NA,15,TGTGCCAGCAGCATAACTAGCGAGGGGGCGAATGAGCAGTTCTTC,CASSITSEGANEQFF
TRBJ2-7,TRBV20-1,NA,NA,13,TGCAGTGCTAAATGGGGCGGGGACTACGAGCAGTACTTC,CSAKWGGDYEQYF
TRBJ2-3,TRBV20-1,TRBD2,few,15,TGCAGTGCTAGAGATGGGACTAGCGGGGAAGATACGCAGTATTTT,CSARDGTSGEDTQYF
TRBJ2-7,TRBV20-1,TRBD2,NA,14,TGCAGTGCTGCCCCAAGCGGGAGGGCCTACGAGCAGTACTTC,CSAAPSGRAYEQYF
TRBJ2-1,TRBV3-1,NA,few,16,TGTGCCAGCAGCAATCCTCTCGGGACCTCCTACAATGAGCAGTTCTTC,CASSNPLGTSYNEQFF
TRBJ2-7,TRBV5-1,NA,few,16,TGCGCCAGCAGCCCCCTGGGAGGGGGAAACTCCTACGAGCAGTACTTC,CASSPLGGGNSYEQYF